One and the same sample provided the 14 T cell receptor beta chains below, sequenced in a study of blood T cell repertoires in COVID-19. Only in-frame clones appear in the TCRdb table, and some are missing; sequencing was by immunoSEQ multiplex PCR. Of more than 85,000 clones detected, approximately 85% appear once; the ten largest clones hold around an eighth. The specimen sequenced was peripheral blood. The receptors here all came from a human donor in a cohort sampled during active COVID-19.

This chain joins TRBV9 and TRBJ2-2; 12 positions match TRBD2. Germline V gene sequence: CDR1 SGDLS, CDR2 YYNGEE. The CDR3 spans 15 residues. The junction had 1 base not matched to a gene; V was cut back by 3 bases and J by 4 bases. Written as DNA, the CDR3 is TGTGCCAGCAGCGCTAGCGGGGGGGCCACCGGGGAGCTGTTTTTT. Protein product: CASSASGGATGELFF.

This CDR3 reads CASSLHPQGYEQYF. CDR3 nucleotide sequence: TGTGCCAGCAGCTTACACCCGCAGGGCTACGAGCAGTACTTC. The V and J genes are TRBV7-2 and TRBJ2-7; a weak D match, TRBD1 (5 bases). V was shortened by 2 bases and J by 3 bases, with 11 bases between the two germline ends. The V gene's germline CDR1 is SGHTA and CDR2 FQGNSA. This CDR3 has 14 amino acids.

The chain recombines TRBV14 with TRBJ2-7; no definite D call. Germline-derived CDR1 and CDR2 are SGHDN and FVKESK. The germline V and J ends were trimmed by 4 bases and 1 base, with 14 bases remaining between them. The CDR3 runs to 15 residues. The DNA of the CDR3 is TGTGCCAGCAGCCCGGAACTCCACGGGTCCTACGAGCAGTACTTC. It encodes CASSPELHGSYEQYF.

The rearrangement links TRBV7-9 to TRBJ2-2; tentatively, D is TRBD1 (6 bases). The CDR3 is 14 residues long. V gave up 4 bases and J gave up 1 base, with 7 bases separating them. Germline V gene lookup returns CDR1 SEHNR and CDR2 FQNEAQ (reference sequence). The CDR3 coding sequence is TGTGCCAGCAGCTACAGGGAGAACACCGGGGAGCTGTTTTTT. Its translation is CASSYRENTGELFF.

The chain recombines TRBV6-1 with TRBJ1-3; D unresolved. This CDR3 is built from 16 residues. V lost 4 bases to trimming and J lost 0 bases, with 13 bases between them. Germline CDR1 and CDR2: MNHNS and SASEGT. The CDR3 bases are TGTGCCAGCAGTGTGACGGGAGCCCTCTCTGGAAACACCATATATTTT. Translated: CASSVTGALSGNTIYF.

The chain recombines TRBV29-1 with TRBJ2-5, with 8 nucleotides matching TRBD1. The germline gives CDR1 SQVTM, CDR2 ANQGSEA. There are 13 residues in the CDR3. Losses at the gene ends were 7 bases for V and 3 bases for J; bases not matched to a gene: 7. DNA for the CDR3: TGCAGCGCCGATCAGGGGGCAAAAGAGACCCAGTACTTC. Its protein product is CSADQGAKETQYF. The entire variable domain, with the rest obtained from reference TRBV29-1 and TRBJ2-5, is as follows: SAVISQKPSRDICQRGTSLTIQCQVDSQVTMMFWYRQQPGQSLTLIATANQGSEATYESGFVIDKFPISRPNLTFSTLTVSNMSPEDSSIYLCSADQGAKETQYFGPGTRLLVL.

The rearrangement links TRBV5-4 to TRBJ1-2, with 8 positions matching TRBD1. The V segment lost 1 base and the J segment 4 bases; nucleotides outside the gene matches: 3. CDR1 is SGHNT, CDR2 YYREEE, per germline (reference sequence). CDR3 length: 14 amino acids. Here the CDR3 DNA reads TGTGCCAGCAGCTTGATTACAGGGGGCTATGGCTACACCTTC. It is translated as CASSLITGGYGYTF.

This clone has a handful of counts. The J gene is TRBJ2-1, the V gene TRBV24-1; tentative D call: TRBD1 (5 bases). The CDR3 is 16 residues long. Germline CDR1 is KGHDR and CDR2 is SFDVKD. Trimming removed 3 bases at V and 0 bases at J, with 11 bases between. The CDR3 DNA follows: TGTGCCACCAGTGATCCTCTGACAGACTCCTACAATGAGCAGTTCTTC. It specifies CATSDPLTDSYNEQFF.

The chain's CDR3 is CASSQDLSRDTQYF. The DNA of the CDR3 is TGTGCCAGCAGCCAAGATCTTTCGAGGGATACGCAGTATTTT. V usage is TRBV4-2 and J usage is TRBJ2-3; D gene ambiguous. V lost 0 bases and J 6 bases, leaving 10 bases between the germline ends. The CDR3 has 14 residues. Germline lookup yields CDR1 LGHNA and CDR2 YNFKEQ.

V is TRBV29-1 and J is TRBJ2-7, with 12 bases that match TRBD2. Trimming removed 7 bases from V and 3 bases from J; junction bases left unmatched: 7. CDR3 length: 14 amino acids. Germline V gene data show CDR1 as SQVTM and CDR2 as ANQGSEA. The CDR3: CSAQLAGGFYEQYF. DNA of the CDR3: TGCAGCGCTCAACTAGCGGGGGGATTCTACGAGCAGTACTTC.

The V call is TRBV6-5, the J call TRBJ1-5; no firm D call. CDR1 and CDR2 (germline): MNHEY, SVGAGI. With 0 bases removed from V and 6 bases from J, the gap between germline ends came to 12 bases. The length of the CDR3 is 15 residues. CDR3 amino acids: CASSYSVQAGQPQHF. The CDR3 DNA reads as TGTGCCAGCAGTTACTCGGTCCAGGCCGGTCAGCCCCAGCATTTT.

The V gene is TRBV5-1, the J gene TRBJ1-2, with 8 positions matching TRBD1. The CDR3 extends over 13 amino acids. V was clipped by 2 bases and J by 7 bases; unmatched bases: 4. The germline gives CDR1 SGHRS, CDR2 YFSETQ. Written as DNA, the CDR3 is TGCGCCAGCAGCTTAGGACAGGGCGCTGGCTACACCTTC. This encodes CASSLGQGAGYTF.

The rearrangement uses TRBV25-1 and TRBJ2-5; D is ambiguous. Germline V gene lookup returns CDR1 MGHDK and CDR2 SYGVNS. This CDR3 comprises 13 residues. Trimming removed 6 bases from V and 3 bases from J, with 11 bases in between. CDR3: CASSPLGEETQYF. In DNA form, the CDR3 reads TGTGCCAGCAGCCCCCTAGGAGAAGAGACCCAGTACTTC.

The V call is TRBV14, the J call TRBJ1-2; no clear D. V gave up 1 base and J gave up 7 bases, with 13 bases separating them. Germline V gene lookup returns CDR1 SGHDN and CDR2 FVKESK. The CDR3 consists of 14 residues. The CDR3, as DNA: TGTGCCAGCAGCCAAGGGCGGGCAATCGGTGGCTACACCTTC. Translated, it gives CASSQGRAIGGYTF.